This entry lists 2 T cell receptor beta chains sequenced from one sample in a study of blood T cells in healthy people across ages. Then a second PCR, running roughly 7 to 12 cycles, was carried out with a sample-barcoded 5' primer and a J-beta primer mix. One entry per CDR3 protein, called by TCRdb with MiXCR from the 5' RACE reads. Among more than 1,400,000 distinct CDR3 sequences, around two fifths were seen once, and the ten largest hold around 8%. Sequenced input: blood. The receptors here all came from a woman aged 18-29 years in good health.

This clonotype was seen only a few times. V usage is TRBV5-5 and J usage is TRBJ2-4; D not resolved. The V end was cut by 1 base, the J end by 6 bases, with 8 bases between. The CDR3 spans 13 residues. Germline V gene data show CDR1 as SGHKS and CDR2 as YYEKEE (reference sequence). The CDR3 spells CASSLPDLNIQYF. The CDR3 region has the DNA TGTGCCAGCAGCTTGCCTGATTTAAACATTCAGTACTTC.

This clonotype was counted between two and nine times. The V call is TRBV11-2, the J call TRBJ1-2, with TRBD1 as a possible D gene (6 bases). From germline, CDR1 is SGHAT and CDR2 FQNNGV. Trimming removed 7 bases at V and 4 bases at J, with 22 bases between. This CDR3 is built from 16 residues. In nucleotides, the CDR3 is TGTGCCAGCAACAAACCCGGACAGTCGAGACCCTATGGCTACACCTTC. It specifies CASNKPGQSRPYGYTF.